In its sample, the clone carrying this T cell receptor beta chain was seen a few times. The antigen remains unidentified. This sample was included in a study of CD4 T cells in relation to SARS-CoV-2 and coronaviruses. The unexposed donors gave CD4+ T cells in about 2011-2018, prior to COVID-19. Isolation of CD4+ T cells took place after less than 13 days in culture. The CDR3 runs 15 residues. Germline V CDR1 and CDR2: LNHDA, SQIVND (reference sequence). Trimming took 8 bases from V and 6 from J, leaving 22 bases between them. Produced via immunoSEQ multiplex PCR; TCRdb's table is partial and in-frame only. Of about 26,000 clones in the sample, around 73% are singletons; the top ten hold roughly 21%.

The sequencing sample was made of CD4+ T cells from PBMCs, cultured in vitro. The chain couples TRBV19 to TRBJ2-5, with D possibly being TRBD2 (6 bases). This clonotype originated in a human donor in good health. The CDR3 here is CASSRLTGEGKTQYF. The CDR3 DNA reads as TGTGCCAGTTCCCGGCTTACGGGAGAGGGCAAGACCCAGTACTTC.